This T cell receptor (beta chain) was observed in a study of cytomegalovirus exposure and HLA in healthy donors. Germline V CDR1 and CDR2: SGHVS, FQNEAQ. Trimming cost V 4 bases and J 7 bases, with 17 bases left between them. The CDR3 sequence is 14 residues long. Study-wide results and limits: A missense variant in DCLRE1C was later tied to TCR beta V- and J-gene trimming. The study listed some 160 cytomegalovirus-associated TCR beta chains.

Healthy bone marrow donors made up the cohort. As to this clone: Its target is unknown.

Primers: 60 Vbeta forward and 13 Jbeta reverse. Clones were read by immunoSEQ multiplex PCR, and TCRdb kept only the in-frame ones, dropping some. This sample yields about 250,000 clones, of which about 80% are seen a single time; approximately 0.3% belongs to the top ten. The sequenced sample consisted of PBMCs. The V and J genes are TRBV7-8 and TRBJ2-7, with D maybe TRBD1 (6 bases). The sequence was collected from a girl aged 2-9 years in good health and CMV-seronegative. CDR3 nucleotides: TGTGCCAGCAGCTACCGGGACACCCCCGTGGAGCAGTACTTC. Translated: CASSYRDTPVEQYF.